The 7 T cell receptor beta chains below come from one sample, sequenced in a study of long-term antiretroviral therapy in people with HIV. Survey level was the resolution at which the v3.0 immunoSEQ assay ran. Some clones are missing from TCRdb's copy, which holds only in-frame ones; the method was immunoSEQ multiplex PCR. This table has 20,000 to 25,000 clones, roughly 88% appearing once. The specimen comprised unsorted PBMCs, sampled 0.6 years after starting antiretroviral therapy. These receptors all come from a man aged 55 to 69 with HIV.

The chain couples TRBV18 to TRBJ1-2; tentative D call: TRBD1 (6 bases). From germline, CDR1 is KGHSH and CDR2 LQKENI. CDR3 length: 16 residues. V was clipped by 2 bases and J by 4 bases, with 17 bases between them. The CDR3 region has the DNA TGTGCCAGCTCACCATTCCGGGACACTGGGATCTATGGCTACACCTTC. This encodes CASSPFRDTGIYGYTF.

The chain recombines TRBV18 with TRBJ2-3, with 9 bases lining up with TRBD2. There are 16 residues in the CDR3. Germline V CDR1 and CDR2: KGHSH, LQKENI. The ends lost 0 bases at V and 3 bases at J; junction bases unmatched: 4. DNA of the CDR3: TGTGCCAGCTCACCACCGGGCGGGGGGGCGACAGATACGCAGTATTTT. Amino acids: CASSPPGGGATDTQYF. Full variable domain (remainder filled in from reference TRBV18 and TRBJ2-3): NAGVMQNPRHLVRRRGQEARLRCSPMKGHSHVYWYRQLPEEGLKFMVYLQKENIIDESGMPKERFSAEFPKEGPSILRIQQVVRGDSAAYFCASSPPGGGATDTQYFGPGTRLTVL.

In its sample, this clone was seen once. The chain recombines TRBV9 with TRBJ1-4, with D possibly matching TRBD1 (5 bases). Trimming left V 4 bases short and J 8 bases short, with 18 bases between. Germline CDR1 reads SGDLS; CDR2 reads YYNGEE. This CDR3 has 15 residues. The CDR3, as DNA: TGTGCCAGCAGCCCGACGGGGGACGAGGGAGAAAAACTGTTTTTT. Translation: CASSPTGDEGEKLFF.

CDR3 nucleotide sequence: TGTGCCAGCAGCCTATCGACAGGGGACTATGGCTACACCTTC. This codes for CASSLSTGDYGYTF. The rearrangement joins TRBV7-9 to TRBJ1-2, with 8 bases matching TRBD1. The CDR3 totals 14 residues. V lost 5 bases, J lost 3 bases, and 5 bases stayed unmatched. Germline assignment: CDR1 SEHNR and CDR2 FQNEAQ (reference sequence). The whole variable domain, filled in from reference TRBV7-9 and TRBJ1-2, reads DTGVSQNPRHKITKRGQNVTFRCDPISEHNRLYWYRQTLGQGPEFLTYFQNEAQLEKSRLLSDRFSAERPKGSFSTLEIQRTEQGDSAMYLCASSLSTGDYGYTFGSGTRLTVV.

This sequence joins TRBV7-2 and TRBJ1-2; 7 nucleotides line up with TRBD1. The CDR3 loop spans 13 amino acids. Germline trimming cut 5 bases from V and 2 bases from J; bases unmatched to any gene: 2. Germline loops: CDR1 SGHTA, CDR2 FQGNSA. CDR3 protein: CASSRDSNYGYTF. CDR3 DNA: TGTGCCAGCAGCCGGGACAGCAACTATGGCTACACCTTC.

The table lists this clone with a count of one. This rearrangement joins TRBV7-9 to TRBJ1-6, with unresolved D. The CDR3 sequence is 16 residues long. V was cut by 4 bases and J by 5 bases, with 15 bases left in between. The germline gives CDR1 SEHNR, CDR2 FQNEAQ (reference sequence). The CDR3 spells CASSSRTPLDNSPLHF. The CDR3 nucleotides are TGTGCCAGCAGCTCCCGGACCCCTTTAGATAATTCACCCCTCCACTTT.

This clone has a single count. V gene TRBV29-1 combines with J gene TRBJ1-1, with D possibly being TRBD1 (6 bases). The germline gives CDR1 SQVTM, CDR2 ANQGSEA. This CDR3 has 13 residues. The V end lost 6 bases, the J end lost 4 bases, and 15 bases lay between the germline ends. In DNA, the CDR3 is TGCAGCGTCCGGGGGCCCGCGCCCACTGAAGCTTTCTTT. Protein product: CSVRGPAPTEAFF. Looking up the rest from reference TRBV29-1 and TRBJ1-1 gives the full variable domain: SAVISQKPSRDICQRGTSLTIQCQVDSQVTMMFWYRQQPGQSLTLIATANQGSEATYESGFVIDKFPISRPNLTFSTLTVSNMSPEDSSIYLCSVRGPAPTEAFFGQGTRLTVV.